A selection of T cell receptor beta chains follows, all from one sample in a study of T cells after yellow fever vaccination. TCRdb analysed the 5' RACE reads with MiXCR anew, one entry per CDR3 protein. The profile covers about 340,000 distinct CDR3 sequences, with around 12% appearing a single time and around 3% taken by the ten largest. The specimen was CD4+ T cells sorted from PBMCs, collected 15 days after the yellow fever booster vaccination. These receptors were collected from a man aged 18 to 35 who received the YFV17D yellow fever vaccine. Each CDR3 is given with its conserved first and last residue. Each record gives: clone size, D gene, V gene, J gene, CDR3 protein, CDR3 DNA. A D gene is named only where the DNA matches it firmly. A row's size may be missing; if present it is once, few, many or a size class.

.	TRBD1	TRBV20-1	TRBJ1-5	CSAHGDSGTGIWPQHF	TGCAGTGCTCACGGTGATTCCGGGACAGGTATCTGGCCCCAGCATTTT
few	.	TRBV7-3	TRBJ2-2	CASSLGSGGELFF	TGTGCCAGCAGCTTAGGGTCGGGCGGGGAGCTGTTTTTT
.	.	TRBV7-9	TRBJ2-2	CASSLDQGTGELFF	TGTGCCAGCAGCTTAGACCAGGGAACCGGGGAGCTGTTTTTT
many	.	TRBV6-5	TRBJ1-5	CASSYSRQSNQPQHF	TGTGCCAGCAGTTACTCGCGGCAAAGCAATCAGCCCCAGCATTTT
.	.	TRBV7-2	TRBJ2-1	CASSFGPTGLAIF	TGTGCCAGCAGCTTCGGACCCACAGGCCTGGCGATCTTC
.	.	TRBV6-6	TRBJ2-3	CASSSGTVLDTQYF	TGTGCCAGCAGTTCCGGGACCGTCCTAGATACGCAGTATTTT
.	.	TRBV29-1	TRBJ1-1	CSVEGRWGSTEAFF	TGCAGCGTTGAAGGAAGATGGGGGAGCACTGAAGCTTTCTTT
.	.	TRBV7-9	TRBJ1-2	CASLLGSGSWEGYTF	TGTGCCAGCCTCCTCGGGTCAGGGAGTTGGGAAGGCTACACCTTC
.	TRBD2	TRBV20-1	TRBJ2-7	CSARAGGGYEQYF	TGCAGTGCTAGAGCGGGCGGGGGCTACGAGCAGTACTTC
.	.	TRBV7-2	TRBJ1-1	CASSPRQGRDTEAFF	TGTGCCAGCAGCCCCCGGCAGGGAAGAGACACTGAAGCTTTCTTT
.	.	TRBV7-2	TRBJ2-7	CASSFNPGEVYEQYF	TGTGCCAGCAGCTTTAACCCCGGTGAAGTCTACGAGCAGTACTTC
few	.	TRBV28	TRBJ1-4	CPSSLSRELFF	TGTCCCAGCAGTTTAAGCAGGGAACTGTTTTTT
many	TRBD1	TRBV12-3/TRBV12-4	TRBJ1-1	CASTGTGVSEAFF	TGTGCCAGCACCGGGACAGGGGTCTCCGAAGCTTTCTTT
.	.	TRBV6-5	TRBJ1-2	CASTLTPGSGYTF	TGTGCCAGCACCCTTACCCCAGGCAGTGGCTACACCTTC
.	TRBD1	TRBV9	TRBJ2-7	CASSPRQGDYEQYF	TGTGCCAGCAGCCCGAGACAGGGTGACTACGAGCAGTACTTC
many	TRBD2	TRBV5-1	TRBJ2-1	CASSLASGGIYEQFF	TGCGCCAGCAGCTTGGCTAGCGGGGGGATATATGAGCAGTTCTTC
few	.	TRBV20-1	TRBJ2-1	CSALLVTAGSYNEQFF	TGCAGTGCCTTACTCGTCACTGCCGGCTCCTACAATGAGCAGTTCTTC
few	.	TRBV27	TRBJ2-6	CASRARGSGANVLTF	TGTGCCAGCAGAGCGAGGGGGTCTGGGGCCAACGTCCTGACTTTC
.	.	TRBV4-1	TRBJ1-5	CASSQEVSGGHRNQPQHF	TGCGCCAGCAGCCAAGAAGTCAGTGGAGGGCACCGGAATCAGCCCCAGCATTTT
.	.	TRBV9	TRBJ1-3	CASSSLGGGGGNTIYF	TGTGCCAGCAGCTCTCTTGGCGGGGGAGGTGGAAACACCATATATTTT
.	.	TRBV5-1	TRBJ1-4	CASSLRPGNRPATNEKLFF	TGCGCCAGCAGCTTGCGCCCGGGGAATCGTCCTGCAACTAATGAAAAACTGTTTTTT
few	TRBD2	TRBV23-1	TRBJ2-1	CASNKTELAGGHNEQFF	TGCGCCAGCAACAAGACCGAACTAGCGGGGGGTCACAATGAGCAGTTCTTC
few	.	TRBV7-2	TRBJ1-5	CASSLGSAVHQPQHF	TGTGCCAGCAGCTTAGGTTCGGCAGTTCATCAGCCCCAGCATTTT
many	.	TRBV9	TRBJ2-7	CASSPRGHSYEQYF	TGTGCCAGCAGCCCGCGGGGGCACTCCTACGAGCAGTACTTC
few	.	TRBV18	TRBJ1-5	CASSRSGNQPQHF	TGTGCCAGCTCTCGATCGGGCAATCAGCCCCAGCATTTT
many	.	TRBV19	TRBJ1-5	CASSGIAQPQHF	TGTGCCAGTAGTGGGATCGCTCAGCCCCAGCATTTT
few	TRBD1	TRBV18	TRBJ1-1	CASSPYRGPNLNTEAFF	TGTGCCAGCTCACCCTACAGGGGGCCTAATTTGAACACTGAAGCTTTCTTT
few	TRBD1	TRBV4-3	TRBJ2-1	CASSQGQGGNEQFF	TGCGCCAGCAGCCAAGGACAGGGGGGCAATGAGCAGTTCTTC
.	.	TRBV5-1	TRBJ2-5	CASSRGSEETQYF	TGCGCCAGCAGCCGAGGATCCGAGGAGACCCAGTACTTC
few	.	TRBV11-2	TRBJ2-5	CASSLAGRVVTETQYF	TGTGCCAGCAGCTTAGCCGGCAGGGTAGTTACGGAGACCCAGTACTTC
many	.	TRBV18	TRBJ2-2	CASSSQDTGELFF	TGTGCCAGCTCATCGCAAGACACCGGGGAGCTGTTTTTT
few	.	TRBV5-6	TRBJ1-2	CASSRRWEGGYTF	TGTGCCAGCAGCCGGAGATGGGAAGGGGGCTACACCTTC
.	.	TRBV7-8	TRBJ2-3	CASSLGYRGARTDTQYF	TGTGCCAGCAGCTTAGGCTACCGGGGGGCCCGCACAGATACGCAGTATTTT
many	.	TRBV24-1	TRBJ2-2	CATSTPGGELFF	TGTGCCACCAGTACCCCTGGGGGGGAGCTGTTTTTT
many	.	TRBV5-1	TRBJ2-7	CASSLAPGSPYEQYF	TGCGCCAGCAGCTTGGCCCCGGGAAGTCCCTACGAGCAGTACTTC
.	TRBD2	TRBV20-1	TRBJ2-2	CSASETRGLAAGELFF	TGCAGTGCTAGTGAAACCCGGGGACTAGCGGCCGGGGAGCTGTTTTTT